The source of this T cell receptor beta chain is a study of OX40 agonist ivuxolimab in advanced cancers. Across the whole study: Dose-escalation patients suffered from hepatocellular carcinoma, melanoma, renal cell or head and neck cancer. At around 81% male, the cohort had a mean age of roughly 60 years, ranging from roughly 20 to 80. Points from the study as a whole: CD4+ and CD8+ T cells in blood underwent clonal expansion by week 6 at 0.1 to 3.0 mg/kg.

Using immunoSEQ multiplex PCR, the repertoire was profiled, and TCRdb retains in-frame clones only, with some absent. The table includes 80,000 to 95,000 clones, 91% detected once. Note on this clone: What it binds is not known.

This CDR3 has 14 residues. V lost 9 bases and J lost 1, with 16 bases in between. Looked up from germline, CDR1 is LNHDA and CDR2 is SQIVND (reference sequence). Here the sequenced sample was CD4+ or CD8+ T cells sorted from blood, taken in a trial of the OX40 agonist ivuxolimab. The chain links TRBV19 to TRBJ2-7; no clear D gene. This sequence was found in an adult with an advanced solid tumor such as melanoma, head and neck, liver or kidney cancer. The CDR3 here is CASTPGGGSYEQYF. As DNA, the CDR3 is TGTGCCAGCACCCCTGGTGGCGGTTCCTACGAGCAGTACTTC.